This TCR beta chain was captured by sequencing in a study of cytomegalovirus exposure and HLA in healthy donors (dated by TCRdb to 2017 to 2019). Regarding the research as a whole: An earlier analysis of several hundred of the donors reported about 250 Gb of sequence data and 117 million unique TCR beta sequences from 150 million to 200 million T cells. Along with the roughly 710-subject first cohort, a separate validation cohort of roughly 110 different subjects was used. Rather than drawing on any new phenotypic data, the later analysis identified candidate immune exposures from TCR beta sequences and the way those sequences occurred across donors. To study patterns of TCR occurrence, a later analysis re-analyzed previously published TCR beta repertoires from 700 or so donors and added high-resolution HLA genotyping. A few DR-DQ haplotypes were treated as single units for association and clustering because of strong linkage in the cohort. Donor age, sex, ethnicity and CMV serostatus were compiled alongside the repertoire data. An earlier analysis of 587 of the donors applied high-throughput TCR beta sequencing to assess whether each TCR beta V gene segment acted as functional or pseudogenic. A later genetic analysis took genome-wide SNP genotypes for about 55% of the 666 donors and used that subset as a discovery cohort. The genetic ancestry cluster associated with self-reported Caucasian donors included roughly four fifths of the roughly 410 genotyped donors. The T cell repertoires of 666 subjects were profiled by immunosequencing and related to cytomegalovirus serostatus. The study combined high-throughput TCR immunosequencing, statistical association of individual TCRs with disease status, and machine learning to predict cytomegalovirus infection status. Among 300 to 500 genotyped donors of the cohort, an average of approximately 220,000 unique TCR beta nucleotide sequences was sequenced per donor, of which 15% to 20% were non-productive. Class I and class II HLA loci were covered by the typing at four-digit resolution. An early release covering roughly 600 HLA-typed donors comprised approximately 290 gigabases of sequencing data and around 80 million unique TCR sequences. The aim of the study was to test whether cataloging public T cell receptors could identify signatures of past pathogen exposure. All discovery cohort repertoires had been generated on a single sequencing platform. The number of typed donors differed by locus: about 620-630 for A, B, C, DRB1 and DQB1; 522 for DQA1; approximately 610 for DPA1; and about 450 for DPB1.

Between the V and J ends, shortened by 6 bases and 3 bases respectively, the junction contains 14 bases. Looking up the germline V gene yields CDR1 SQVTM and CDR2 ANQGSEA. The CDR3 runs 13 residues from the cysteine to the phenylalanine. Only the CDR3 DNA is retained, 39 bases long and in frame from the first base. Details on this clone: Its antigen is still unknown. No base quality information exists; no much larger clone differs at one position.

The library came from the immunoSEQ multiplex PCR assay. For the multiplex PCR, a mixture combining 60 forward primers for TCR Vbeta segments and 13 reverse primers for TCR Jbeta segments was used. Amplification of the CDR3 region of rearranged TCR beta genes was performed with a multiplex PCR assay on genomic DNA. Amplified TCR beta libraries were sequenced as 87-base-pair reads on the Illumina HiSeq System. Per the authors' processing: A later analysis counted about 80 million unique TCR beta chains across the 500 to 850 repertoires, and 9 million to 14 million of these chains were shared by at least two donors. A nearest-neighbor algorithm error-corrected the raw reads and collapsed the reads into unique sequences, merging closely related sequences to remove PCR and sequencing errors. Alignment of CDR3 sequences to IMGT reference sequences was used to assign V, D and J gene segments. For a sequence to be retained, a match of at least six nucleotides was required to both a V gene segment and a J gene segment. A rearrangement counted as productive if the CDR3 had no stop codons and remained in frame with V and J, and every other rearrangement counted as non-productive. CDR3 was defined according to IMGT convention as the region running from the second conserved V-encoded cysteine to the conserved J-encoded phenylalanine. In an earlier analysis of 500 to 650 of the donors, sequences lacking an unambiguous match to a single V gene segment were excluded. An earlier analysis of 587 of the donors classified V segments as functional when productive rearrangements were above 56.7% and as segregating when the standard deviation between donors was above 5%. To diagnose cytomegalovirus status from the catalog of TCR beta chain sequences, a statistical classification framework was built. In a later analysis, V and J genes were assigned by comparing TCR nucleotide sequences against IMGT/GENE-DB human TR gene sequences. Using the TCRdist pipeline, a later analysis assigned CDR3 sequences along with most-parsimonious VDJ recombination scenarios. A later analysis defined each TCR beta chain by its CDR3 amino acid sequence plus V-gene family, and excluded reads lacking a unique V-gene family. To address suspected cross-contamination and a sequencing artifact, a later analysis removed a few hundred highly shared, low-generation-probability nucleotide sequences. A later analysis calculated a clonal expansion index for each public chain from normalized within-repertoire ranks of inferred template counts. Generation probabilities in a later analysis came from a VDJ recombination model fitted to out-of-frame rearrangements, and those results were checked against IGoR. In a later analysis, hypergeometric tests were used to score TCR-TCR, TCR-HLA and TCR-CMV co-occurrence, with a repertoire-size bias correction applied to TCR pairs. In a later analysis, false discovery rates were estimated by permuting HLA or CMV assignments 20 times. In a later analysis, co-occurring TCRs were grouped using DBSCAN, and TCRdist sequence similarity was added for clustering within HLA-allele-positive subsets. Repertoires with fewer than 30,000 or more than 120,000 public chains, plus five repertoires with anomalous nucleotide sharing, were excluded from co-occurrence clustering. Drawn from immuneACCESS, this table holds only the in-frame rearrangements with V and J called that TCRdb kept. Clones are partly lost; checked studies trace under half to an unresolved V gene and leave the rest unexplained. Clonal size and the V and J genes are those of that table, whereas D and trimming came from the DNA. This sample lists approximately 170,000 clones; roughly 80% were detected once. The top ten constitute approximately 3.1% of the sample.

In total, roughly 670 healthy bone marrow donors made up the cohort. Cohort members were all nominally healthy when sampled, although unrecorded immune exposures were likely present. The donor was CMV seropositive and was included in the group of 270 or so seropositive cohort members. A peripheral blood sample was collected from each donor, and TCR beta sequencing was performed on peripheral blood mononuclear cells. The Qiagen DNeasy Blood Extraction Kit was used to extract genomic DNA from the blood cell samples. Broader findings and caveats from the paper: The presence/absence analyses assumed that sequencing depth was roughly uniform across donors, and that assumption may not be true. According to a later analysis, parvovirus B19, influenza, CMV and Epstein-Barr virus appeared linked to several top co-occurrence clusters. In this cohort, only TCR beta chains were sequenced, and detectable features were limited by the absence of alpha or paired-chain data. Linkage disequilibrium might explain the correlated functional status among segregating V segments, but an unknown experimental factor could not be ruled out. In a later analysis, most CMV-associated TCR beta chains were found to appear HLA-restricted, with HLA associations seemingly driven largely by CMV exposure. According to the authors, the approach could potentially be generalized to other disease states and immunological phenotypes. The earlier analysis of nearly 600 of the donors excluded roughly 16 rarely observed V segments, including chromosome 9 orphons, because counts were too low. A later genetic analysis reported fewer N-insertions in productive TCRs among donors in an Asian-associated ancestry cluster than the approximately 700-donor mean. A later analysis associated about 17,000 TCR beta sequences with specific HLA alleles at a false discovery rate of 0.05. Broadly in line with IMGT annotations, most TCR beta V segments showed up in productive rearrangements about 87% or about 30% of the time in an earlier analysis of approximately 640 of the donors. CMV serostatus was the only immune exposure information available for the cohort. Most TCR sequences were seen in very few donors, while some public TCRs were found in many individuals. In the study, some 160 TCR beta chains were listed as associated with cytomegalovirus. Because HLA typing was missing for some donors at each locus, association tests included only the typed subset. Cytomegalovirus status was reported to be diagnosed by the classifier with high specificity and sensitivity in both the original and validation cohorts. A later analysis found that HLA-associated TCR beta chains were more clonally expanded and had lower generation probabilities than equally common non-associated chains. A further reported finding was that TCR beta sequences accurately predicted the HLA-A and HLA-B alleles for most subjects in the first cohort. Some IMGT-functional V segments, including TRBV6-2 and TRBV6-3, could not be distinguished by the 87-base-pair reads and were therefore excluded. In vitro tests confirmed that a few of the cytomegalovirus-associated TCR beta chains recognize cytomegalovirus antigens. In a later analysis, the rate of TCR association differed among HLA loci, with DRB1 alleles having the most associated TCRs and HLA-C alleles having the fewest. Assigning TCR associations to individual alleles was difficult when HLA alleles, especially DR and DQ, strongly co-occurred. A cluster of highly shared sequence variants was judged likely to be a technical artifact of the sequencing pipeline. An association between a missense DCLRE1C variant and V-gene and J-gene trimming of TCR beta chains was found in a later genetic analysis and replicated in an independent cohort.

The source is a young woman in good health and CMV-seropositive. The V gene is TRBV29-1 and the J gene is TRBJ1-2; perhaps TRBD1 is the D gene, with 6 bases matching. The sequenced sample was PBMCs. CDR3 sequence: CSVDGQTDYGYTF. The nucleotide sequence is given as TGCAGCGTCGATGGACAGACGGACTATGGCTACACCTTC.